This is a list of T cell receptor beta chains from one sample in a study of long-term antiretroviral therapy in people with HIV. The repertoire was sequenced with immunoSEQ multiplex PCR; TCRdb's copy has only in-frame clones and lacks some. The sample shows approximately 26,000 clones, around 80% of them seen only once. The sample consisted of unsorted PBMCs, taken 1.2 years after starting antiretroviral therapy. Receptors were obtained from a middle-aged woman with HIV. Both conserved end residues are part of each CDR3. D genes are given only for firm matches. Only some rows state a clone size, as once, few, many or a class for expanded clones.

j_gene | d_gene | abundance | v_gene | CDR3aa | CDR3nt
TRBJ2-7 | . | few | TRBV5-6 | CASSFMDEQYF | TGTGCCAGCAGCTTCATGGACGAGCAGTACTTC
TRBJ2-5 | TRBD2 | few | TRBV25-1 | CASSEGTSGGAYETQYF | TGTGCCAGCAGTGAAGGGACTAGCGGGGGGGCCTATGAGACCCAGTACTTC
TRBJ1-1 | . | . | TRBV19 | CANLVVGVGF | TGTGCCAACCTAGTAGTGGGTGTGGGTTTT
TRBJ1-1 | . | . | TRBV19 | CASSVGTEAFF | TGTGCCAGTAGTGTCGGGACAGAAGCTTTCTTT
TRBJ2-7 | TRBD2 | . | TRBV29-1 | CSVASGSYEQYF | TGCAGCGTGGCTAGCGGGTCTTACGAGCAGTACTTC
TRBJ1-2 | . | . | TRBV30 | CAWSREARGYTF | TGTGCCTGGAGCCGTGAGGCCCGCGGCTACACCTTC
TRBJ2-5 | . | . | TRBV5-4 | CASSLKPGPKETQYF | TGTGCCAGCAGCTTGAAACCGGGGCCTAAAGAGACCCAGTACTTC
TRBJ2-1 | TRBD2 | . | TRBV6-5 | CASSRPSGRDNEQFF | TGTGCCAGCAGTAGGCCTAGCGGGAGAGACAATGAGCAGTTCTTC
TRBJ1-1 | TRBD1 | . | TRBV6-5 | CASSYSGTGILRAFF | TGTGCCAGCAGTTACTCCGGGACAGGGATTTTGAGAGCTTTCTTT
TRBJ2-1 | . | . | TRBV19 | CASMGDVVFF | TGTGCCAGTATGGGGGACGTGGTGTTCTTC
TRBJ1-1 | . | . | TRBV21-1 | CAFPWQDSPEGEAFF | TGTGCCTTTCCTTGGCAGGACAGCCCGGAAGGCGAAGCTTTCTTT
TRBJ2-7 | . | . | TRBV5-6 | CASSFGGTASYEQYF | TGTGCCAGCAGCTTTGGGGGAACCGCATCCTACGAGCAGTACTTC
TRBJ1-3 | . | . | TRBV7-2 | CASSAQGTGNTIYF | TGTGCCAGCAGCGCACAGGGTACTGGAAACACCATATATTTT
TRBJ1-1 | . | . | TRBV9 | CASSVDHGEYTEAFF | TGTGCCAGCAGCGTAGATCACGGGGAGTACACTGAAGCTTTCTTT
TRBJ1-1 | TRBD1 | . | TRBV6-5 | CASKSTGYTEAFF | TGTGCCAGCAAATCGACAGGGTACACTGAAGCTTTCTTT
TRBJ1-1 | TRBD1 | . | TRBV5-4 | CASSPLGRGTEAFF | TGTGCCAGCAGCCCCCTAGGCAGGGGGACTGAAGCTTTCTTT
TRBJ2-5 | . | . | TRBV2 | CANAEQRSETQYF | TGTGCCAACGCCGAACAGCGATCAGAGACCCAGTACTTC
TRBJ2-1 | . | . | TRBV25-1 | CASSDLRDEQFF | TGTGCCAGCAGTGACCTACGGGATGAGCAGTTCTTC
TRBJ2-7 | . | . | TRBV29-1 | CSVGGVYHEQYF | TGCAGCGTTGGAGGGGTGTACCACGAGCAGTACTTC
TRBJ2-1 | TRBD1 | . | TRBV5-8 | CASSAARTGWDNEQFF | TGTGCCAGCAGCGCGGCGCGGACAGGGTGGGACAATGAGCAGTTCTTC